Below, one T cell receptor (beta chain) is given with its context. Authors' analysis steps: Reference gene primer amplification gave nucleated cell count estimates. Sequenced by immunoSEQ multiplex PCR; TCRdb stores in-frame clones only, minus some. V and J calls and clone size are copied from that table; D and trimming were computed from the DNA. The data contain 150,000 to 200,000 clones, about 86% of them singletons. The sample belongs to a study of blood T cell repertoires in COVID-19. The wider study: Samples taken during acute and convalescent COVID-19 were collected in the United States, Italy and Spain. PBMCs, B-cell-depleted T cells, or T cells were the source of the cDNA or gDNA that made up the material.

Unmatched junction bases numbered 10, after V lost 5 bases and J lost 4 bases. The CDR3 loop spans 15 amino acids. Germline CDR1 SGHVS, CDR2 FNYEAQ. This receptor was identified in a human donor with acute or convalescent COVID-19. The donor label of this sample is uncertain. This sequence joins TRBV7-6 and TRBJ1-2, with TRBD1 matching over 7 bases. Sequences were obtained from peripheral blood. The CDR3 spells CASSPGSRDSYGYTF. CDR3 sequence (DNA): TGTGCCAGCAGCCCTGGGTCGAGGGACAGCTATGGCTACACCTTC.